This passage covers 25 T cell receptor beta chains from one sample sequenced in a study of T-cell reconstitution after alpha-beta-depleted transplantation in children. This sample's TCRbeta library carried unique molecular identifier barcodes. A single record per CDR3 protein comes from TCRdb applying MiXCR to the PCR reads. The sample has roughly 590,000 distinct CDR3 sequences, approximately 15% seen once; the top ten hold around 0.96%. The sample was PBMCs from the stem cell graft donor, taken from the stem cell graft. The receptors stem from a human donor who donated a stem cell graft to a child with acute myeloid leukemia.

V and J are TRBV5-1 and TRBJ1-1, with D unclear. This CDR3 has 14 amino acids. Germline CDR1 is SGHRS and CDR2 is YFSETQ. The V and J ends lost 1 base and 10 bases respectively, with 17 bases between them. Here the CDR3 reads CASSLKAPSLGAFF. The CDR3 DNA follows: TGCGCCAGCAGCTTGAAGGCACCGTCTCTCGGAGCTTTCTTT.

The chain recombines TRBV28 with TRBJ1-6; no clear D gene. V gave up 1 base and J gave up 15 bases, with 7 bases separating them. In germline, CDR1 is MDHEN, CDR2 SYDVKM. This CDR3 is 11 amino acids long. CDR3 coding DNA: TGTGCCAGCAGTTTATTAGGGTTCCTCCACTTT. It translates to CASSLLGFLHF.

This clonotype was recorded many times. V is TRBV12-3 or TRBV12-4 and J is TRBJ1-6; D uncertain. V lost 3 bases and J lost 10, with 7 bases in between. The CDR3 covers 12 residues. CDR3 in amino acids: CASSFPRSPLHF. The DNA for the CDR3 is TGTGCCAGCAGTTTCCCCCGGTCACCCCTCCACTTT.

This sequence joins TRBV7-2 and TRBJ1-4; D is undetermined. The CDR3 is 15 amino acids. Trimming left V 5 bases short and J 0 bases short, with 10 bases between. Per germline, CDR1 SGHTA and CDR2 FQGNSA. CDR3 in amino acids: CASSPTSATNEKLFF. The DNA for the CDR3 is TGTGCCAGCAGCCCCACGAGTGCAACTAATGAAAAACTGTTTTTT.

The chain uses TRBV5-1 and TRBJ1-2; a weak D match, TRBD1 (5 bases). Germline CDR1 SGHRS, CDR2 YFSETQ. The CDR3 spans 14 residues. V lost 4 bases and J 3 bases, leaving 13 bases between the germline ends. The CDR3 coding sequence is TGCGCCAGCAGCCCGCGTGGGACGGACTATGGCTACACCTTC. Residues: CASSPRGTDYGYTF. The whole variable domain, filled in from reference TRBV5-1 and TRBJ1-2, reads KAGVTQTPRYLIKTRGQQVTLSCSPISGHRSVSWYQQTPGQGLQFLFEYFSETQRNKGNFPGRFSGRQFSNSRSEMNVSTLELGDSALYLCASSPRGTDYGYTFGSGTRLTVV.

In its sample, this clonotype was seen many times. The CDR3 DNA reads as TGCAGTGCCCCCGTCGGGGGGATCAATTCACCCCTCCACTTT. It yields the protein CSAPVGGINSPLHF. The chain couples TRBV20-1 to TRBJ1-6; D is possibly TRBD1 (5 bases). The V gene's germline CDR1 is DFQATT and CDR2 SNEGSKA (reference sequence). The CDR3 runs to 14 residues. Trimming shortened V by 6 bases and J by 7 bases, and 16 bases separated the two germline ends.

This rearrangement joins TRBV13 to TRBJ1-5; D possibly corresponds to TRBD1 (5 bases). Per the germline V gene, CDR1 is PRHDT and CDR2 is FYEKMQ (reference sequence). V dropped 6 bases and J dropped 3 bases, with 18 bases sitting between them. The CDR3 totals 16 residues. CDR3 DNA sequence: TGTGCCAGCAGGTTCGGGGGGGGAGGATCCAATCAGCCCCAGCATTTT. It codes for CASRFGGGGSNQPQHF.

The chain links TRBV18 to TRBJ2-1; 8 bases align to TRBD2. Trimming at V came to 3 bases and at J to 5 bases, leaving 6 bases not matched to a gene. Germline V CDR1 and CDR2: KGHSH, LQKENI. There are 15 residues in the CDR3. Here the CDR3 DNA reads TGTGCCAGCTCACCGGCGGGGGGACCTAACAATGAGCAGTTCTTC. Residues: CASSPAGGPNNEQFF.

This clonotype was observed at least ten times. The chain couples TRBV5-1 to TRBJ1-2; TRBD1 aligns across 7 bases. Trimming took 0 bases from V and 0 from J; bases not matched to a gene: 8. The germline gives CDR1 SGHRS, CDR2 YFSETQ. This CDR3 is built from 17 residues. The CDR3 is CASSLEGTVTTNYGYTF. The CDR3 DNA is TGCGCCAGCAGCTTGGAAGGGACAGTAACGACTAACTATGGCTACACCTTC.

The sample holds many counts of this clonotype. The chain uses TRBV20-1 and TRBJ2-1, with 7 bases identical to TRBD2. The CDR3 contains 14 residues. Germline-derived CDR1 and CDR2 are DFQATT and SNEGSKA (reference sequence). V dropped 1 base and J dropped 7; count of bases not matched to a gene: 7. Here the CDR3 DNA reads TGCAGTGCTAGAGTTGGCGGGAGTAGGAATGAGCAGTTCTTC. Its translation: CSARVGGSRNEQFF.

This clonotype came up a few times. The J gene is TRBJ1-4, the V gene TRBV5-1; D is unclear. Germline V gene lookup returns CDR1 SGHRS and CDR2 YFSETQ. The ends were cut back, 4 bases at V and 3 bases at J, with 13 bases in the middle. The CDR3 consists of 15 residues. The CDR3 reads CASSGGWLANEKLFF. CDR3 DNA: TGCGCCAGCAGCGGCGGGTGGTTGGCTAATGAAAAACTGTTTTTT. The full variable domain, with the rest looked up from reference TRBV5-1 and TRBJ1-4, is KAGVTQTPRYLIKTRGQQVTLSCSPISGHRSVSWYQQTPGQGLQFLFEYFSETQRNKGNFPGRFSGRQFSNSRSEMNVSTLELGDSALYLCASSGGWLANEKLFFGSGTQLSVL.

The table lists this clonotype with a few counts. This rearrangement joins TRBV6-1 to TRBJ1-5; D ambiguous. Germline loops: CDR1 MNHNS, CDR2 SASEGT. The V gene lost 0 bases and the J gene lost 5 bases, with 11 bases spanning the gap. The CDR3 covers 15 residues. This CDR3 is CASSEAWGRDQPQHF. The CDR3 DNA reads as TGTGCCAGCAGTGAAGCTTGGGGAAGGGATCAGCCCCAGCATTTT.

This CDR3 reads CASSQGHAGGMGSYNEQFF. The CDR3 nucleotides are TGCGCCAGCAGCCAAGGCCACGCGGGGGGGATGGGATCCTACAATGAGCAGTTCTTC. This chain links TRBV4-1 with TRBJ2-1; 9 nucleotides match TRBD2. CDR3 length equals 19 residues. Germline V gene lookup returns CDR1 MGHRA and CDR2 YSYEKL. With V trimmed by 1 base and J by 1 base, 11 bases remained unmatched.

This clonotype has just a few counts. For the CDR3, the DNA is TGTGCCAGCAGCTTAGAAACCCAGGGGGCATTGGATGGCTACACCTTC. Protein product: CASSLETQGALDGYTF. V is TRBV7-2 and J is TRBJ1-2; 8 positions match TRBD1. CDR1 is SGHTA and CDR2 is FQGNSA in the germline V gene. V was pared by 1 base and J by 6 bases, with 10 bases of the junction left unmatched. The length of the CDR3 is 16 residues.

At least ten counts were recorded for this clonotype. Sequence at one end of the junction differs from germline and may be a read error. The chain employs TRBV20-1 and TRBJ1-2; no clear D gene. Looked up from germline, CDR1 is DFQATT and CDR2 is SNEGSKA (reference sequence). The CDR3 runs to 13 residues. Here the CDR3 reads CSATNLGNNGYTF. The CDR3 coding sequence is TGCAGTGCTACCAACTTGGGTAACAATGGCTACACCTTC.

J is TRBJ1-4 and V is TRBV7-2; D perhaps matches TRBD1 (5 bases). CDR3 length: 17 amino acids. The V gene lost 5 bases and the J gene lost 0 bases, with 16 bases spanning the gap. CDR1 and CDR2 (germline): SGHTA, FQGNSA. In nucleotides, the CDR3 is TGTGCCAGCAGCCGGGGGAGTCTCCCCGCAACTAATGAAAAACTGTTTTTT. Translated, it gives CASSRGSLPATNEKLFF.

The chain recombines TRBV3-1 with TRBJ2-7; a possible D gene is TRBD1 (6 bases). Per germline, CDR1 LGHDT and CDR2 YNNKEL (reference sequence). V shed 8 bases and J shed 0 bases, with 17 bases lying between them. The length of the CDR3 is 15 residues. DNA for the CDR3: TGTGCCAGCGGCCCTGGACAGCGGAGCTCCTACGAGCAGTACGTC. Translated, it gives CASGPGQRSSYEQYV.

There are many counts of this clonotype. The V and J genes are TRBV4-2 and TRBJ2-5; D unresolved. The CDR3 sequence is 12 residues long. V lost 0 bases to trimming and J lost 2 bases, with 1 base between them. Germline V gene sequence: CDR1 LGHNA, CDR2 YNFKEQ. For the CDR3, the DNA is TGTGCCAGCAGCCAAGATCAAGAGACCCAGTACTTC. Translation gives CASSQDQETQYF.

The chain combines TRBV29-1 with TRBJ1-5, with 7 positions matching TRBD1. The V segment lost 7 bases and the J segment 5 bases; nucleotides outside the gene matches: 5. CDR3 length: 12 residues. Germline lookup yields CDR1 SQVTM and CDR2 ANQGSEA. DNA for the CDR3: TGCAGCGCTGGACAGGCCGATCAGCCCCAGCATTTT. Translated: CSAGQADQPQHF.

This clonotype was counted a few times. The chain couples TRBV6-1 to TRBJ2-1; 7 bases fit TRBD1. J was trimmed by 8 bases and V by 4 bases; bases with no gene match: 14. The CDR3 contains 16 residues. Per the germline V gene, CDR1 is MNHNS and CDR2 is SASEGT. The CDR3 sequence: CASSGEVTGSWDEQFF. Here the CDR3 DNA reads TGTGCCAGCAGTGGGGAAGTGACAGGGAGCTGGGATGAGCAGTTCTTC.

A few counts support this clonotype. This rearrangement joins TRBV11-2 to TRBJ2-7; D unresolved. Per germline, CDR1 SGHAT and CDR2 FQNNGV. The CDR3 runs to 15 residues. The V end was cut by 1 base, the J end by 5 bases, with 15 bases between. CDR3 nucleotides: TGTGCCAGCAGCTTAGGGACGGCCAGCCCGGACGAGCAGTACTTC. Encoded protein: CASSLGTASPDEQYF.

The sample holds a few counts of this clonotype. The V call is TRBV6-5, the J call TRBJ1-1, with TRBD1 identical over 9 bases. The V gene's germline CDR1 is MNHEY and CDR2 SVGAGI. The J segment lost 9 bases and the V segment lost 4 bases, leaving 6 bases of the junction unmatched. The CDR3 sequence is 13 residues long. The CDR3 spells CASSSRDRAQAFF. The CDR3 bases are TGTGCCAGCAGTTCCCGGGACAGGGCGCAAGCTTTCTTT.

The gene calls are TRBV28 and TRBJ1-4, with 7 bases identical to TRBD1. CDR3 length: 15 amino acids. With 5 bases clipped from V and 11 bases from J, the junction kept 14 bases outside the gene matches. The germline CDR1 and CDR2 sequences are MDHEN and SYDVKM. The CDR3 loop is CASSRFDRGRGKLFF. In DNA, the CDR3 is TGTGCCAGCAGTAGGTTCGATAGGGGGCGAGGGAAACTGTTTTTT. The variable domain in full, with the rest retrieved from reference TRBV28 and TRBJ1-4, is DVKVTQSSRYLVKRTGEKVFLECVQDMDHENMFWYRQDPGLGLRLIYFSYDVKMKEKGDIPEGYSVSREKKERFSLILESASTNQTSMYLCASSRFDRGRGKLFFGSGTQLSVL.

The rearrangement joins TRBV27 to TRBJ1-5; 9 bases are a match to TRBD1. J was trimmed by 0 bases and V by 0 bases; bases with no gene match: 3. The CDR3 length is 17 residues. Germline V gene lookup returns CDR1 MNHEY and CDR2 SMNVEV (reference sequence). CDR3 sequence reads: CASSLSRDRVSNQPQHF. In DNA form, the CDR3 reads TGTGCCAGCAGTTTATCTCGGGACAGGGTTAGCAATCAGCCCCAGCATTTT.

This clonotype has more than one count but fewer than ten. The V call is TRBV5-1, the J call TRBJ1-1; unclear D gene. The V and J ends lost 6 bases and 3 bases respectively, with 15 bases between them. Per the germline V gene, CDR1 is SGHRS and CDR2 is YFSETQ. CDR3 length: 14 residues. As DNA, the CDR3 is TGCGCCAGCACGTTGGAGGGTTTGTACACTGAAGCTTTCTTT. Its protein product is CASTLEGLYTEAFF.